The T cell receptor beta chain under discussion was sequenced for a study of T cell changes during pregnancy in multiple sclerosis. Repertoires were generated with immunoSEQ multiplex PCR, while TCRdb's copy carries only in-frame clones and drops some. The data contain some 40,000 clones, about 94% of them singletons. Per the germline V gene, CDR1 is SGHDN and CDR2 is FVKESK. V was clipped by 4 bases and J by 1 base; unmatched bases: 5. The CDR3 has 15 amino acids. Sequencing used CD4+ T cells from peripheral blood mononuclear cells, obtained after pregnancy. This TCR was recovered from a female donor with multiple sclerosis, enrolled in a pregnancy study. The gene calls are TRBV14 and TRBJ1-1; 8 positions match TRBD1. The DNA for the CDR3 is TGTGCCAGCAGCCGCAGAACAGGGGGGAACACTGAAGCTTTCTTT. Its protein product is CASSRRTGGNTEAFF.